This entry lists 26 T cell receptor beta chains sequenced from one sample in a study of blood T cell repertoires in COVID-19. Some clones are missing from TCRdb's copy, which holds only in-frame ones; the method was immunoSEQ multiplex PCR. The table records around 130,000 clones, under 90% of them present only once. Sequenced: PBMCs or T cells enriched from blood (not recorded which). Receptors were obtained from a man aged 35-49 years with acute COVID-19.

This clone appeared once. This chain connects TRBV5-1 to TRBJ1-1; the D gene is possibly TRBD1 (5 bases). The V gene lost 3 bases and the J gene lost 1 base, with 10 bases spanning the gap. CDR3 length: 14 amino acids. Per germline, CDR1 SGHRS and CDR2 YFSETQ. The CDR3 DNA is TGCGCCAGCAGCTGGGGGGGAGAGAACACTGAAGCTTTCTTT. Translated: CASSWGGENTEAFF.

This clone was seen only once. V gene TRBV5-8 combines with J gene TRBJ1-5; D gene unclear. The V gene lost 5 bases and the J gene lost 7 bases, with 13 bases spanning the gap. Looked up from germline, CDR1 is SGHTS and CDR2 is YDEGEE. CDR3 length: 13 amino acids. This CDR3 is CASRGRLGQPQHF. CDR3 sequence (DNA): TGTGCCAGCAGAGGGAGGTTAGGACAGCCCCAGCATTTT.

The genes are TRBV30 and TRBJ1-1, with 8 bases lining up with TRBD1. This CDR3 is 15 amino acids long. Trimming removed 2 bases from V and 5 bases from J; junction bases left unmatched: 10. CDR1 GTSNPN and CDR2 SVGIG come from the germline V gene (reference sequence). CDR3 sequence (DNA): TGTGCCTGGAGTCCCTTGACAGGGGAAGGAACTGAAGCTTTCTTT. Amino acids: CAWSPLTGEGTEAFF.

The chain carries TRBV6-1 and TRBJ1-2; the D gene is possibly TRBD1 (5 bases). CDR1 and CDR2 (germline): MNHNS, SASEGT. Trimming left V 0 bases short and J 0 bases short, with 5 bases between. The CDR3 is made up of 14 amino acids. The CDR3 is CASSEATANYGYTF. In nucleotides, the CDR3 is TGTGCCAGCAGTGAAGCGACAGCTAACTATGGCTACACCTTC.

The rearrangement uses TRBV7-3 and TRBJ2-5; 10 bases are a match to TRBD1. The CDR3 consists of 14 residues. CDR1 is SGHTA and CDR2 is FQGTGA in the germline V gene. Trimming took 8 bases from V and 3 from J; bases not matched to a gene: 6. CDR3 bases: TGTGCCAGCCGCCCGACAGGGGGCAAAGAGACCCAGTACTTC. Amino acid sequence: CASRPTGGKETQYF.

CDR3 coding DNA: TGTGCCAGTAGTATAACCACAGGGGGCATGGGAGATACGCAGTATTTT. This encodes CASSITTGGMGDTQYF. This chain uses TRBV19 with TRBJ2-3; 9 bases match TRBD1. The CDR3 totals 16 residues. Germline values: CDR1 LNHDA, CDR2 SQIVND (reference sequence). V shed 2 bases and J 5 bases; nucleotides not matched to a gene: 8.

V usage is TRBV6-6 and J usage is TRBJ2-5; a possible D gene is TRBD2 (6 bases). V lost 2 bases and J lost 3, with 7 bases in between. This CDR3 is built from 13 residues. CDR1 MNHNY and CDR2 SVGAGI come from the germline V gene (reference sequence). The CDR3 here is CASSYGGEETQYF. The CDR3 DNA follows: TGTGCCAGCAGTTACGGAGGGGAAGAGACCCAGTACTTC.

This chain connects TRBV19 to TRBJ1-5, with D tentatively TRBD1 (6 bases). Germline CDR1 reads LNHDA; CDR2 reads SQIVND (reference sequence). V lost 7 bases, J lost 4 bases, and 11 bases lay in between. The CDR3 contains 13 residues. CDR3 bases: TGTGCCAGTACCTACAGGGTTAATCAGCCCCAGCATTTT. Translation gives CASTYRVNQPQHF. Supplemented by reference TRBV19 and TRBJ1-5, the full variable domain reads DGGITQSPKYLFRKEGQNVTLSCEQNLNHDAMYWYRQDPGQGLRLIYYSQIVNDFQKGDIAEGYSVSREKKESFPLTVTSAQKNPTAFYLCASTYRVNQPQHFGDGTRLSIL.

This clone has a handful of counts. The chain carries TRBV5-1 and TRBJ2-1, with D perhaps matching TRBD2 (6 bases). CDR1 is SGHRS and CDR2 is YFSETQ in the germline V gene. V was clipped by 4 bases and J by 5 bases, with 13 bases between them. The CDR3 loop spans 14 amino acids. CDR3 nucleotide sequence: TGCGCCAGCAGCACCACCGGGAGCGACAATGAGCAGTTCTTC. Amino acid sequence: CASSTTGSDNEQFF.

The chain couples TRBV12-3 or TRBV12-4 to TRBJ1-2; a weak D match, TRBD1 (6 bases). The CDR3 has 13 amino acids. With 3 bases removed from V and 8 bases from J, the gap between germline ends came to 13 bases. CDR3 loop: CASSFQGLGGYTF. In DNA, the CDR3 is TGTGCCAGCAGTTTTCAGGGGCTAGGAGGCTACACCTTC.

The V call is TRBV9, the J call TRBJ2-2, with D maybe TRBD2 (6 bases). V was clipped by 4 bases and J by 1 base, with 14 bases between them. Germline CDR1 and CDR2: SGDLS and YYNGEE. The CDR3 is made up of 16 amino acids. CDR3 sequence: CASSYLAVVNTGELFF. The CDR3 nucleotides read TGTGCCAGCAGCTACTTAGCGGTGGTGAACACCGGGGAGCTGTTTTTT. The whole variable domain, remainder taken from reference TRBV9 and TRBJ2-2, is DSGVTQTPKHLITATGQRVTLRCSPRSGDLSVYWYQQSLDQGLQFLIQYYNGEERAKGNILERFSAQQFPDLHSELNLSSLELGDSALYFCASSYLAVVNTGELFFGEGSRLTVL.

V and J are TRBV6-5 and TRBJ2-7; tentatively, D is TRBD2 (5 bases). The germline V gene encodes CDR1 MNHEY and CDR2 SVGAGI. Trimming took 8 bases from V and 7 from J, leaving 21 bases between them. This CDR3 spans 14 amino acids. This CDR3 is CASPDLSEGEEQYF. The DNA for the CDR3 is TGTGCCAGCCCGGACCTCTCCGAGGGAGAGGAGCAGTACTTC.

The genes are TRBV19 and TRBJ1-1; no clear D gene. V lost 5 bases and J lost 12, with 16 bases in between. Germline V gene lookup returns CDR1 LNHDA and CDR2 SQIVND (reference sequence). The CDR3 length is 12 residues. CDR3 sequence (DNA): TGTGCCAGTAGTCAGAGGGAGGGTATAACTTTCTTT. Amino acid sequence: CASSQREGITFF.

The chain recombines TRBV9 with TRBJ2-7; weak D call: TRBD2 (5 bases). CDR1 is SGDLS and CDR2 is YYNGEE in the germline V gene. Trimming removed 5 bases at V and 5 bases at J, with 20 bases between. The CDR3 runs to 15 residues. The CDR3 here is CASSGSGGERHEQYF. CDR3 DNA: TGTGCCAGCAGTGGGAGCGGTGGAGAACGCCACGAGCAGTACTTC.

A few counts support this clone. The chain combines TRBV18 with TRBJ1-1, with D hard to call. V lost 6 bases to trimming and J lost 1 base, with 9 bases between them. The CDR3 length is 13 residues. Germline CDR1 and CDR2: KGHSH and LQKENI. As DNA, the CDR3 is TGTGCCAGCTCCTCAAGAGAGAACACTGAAGCTTTCTTT. Translated, it gives CASSSRENTEAFF.

This rearrangement joins TRBV2 to TRBJ2-1, with 13 bases that match TRBD2. V shed 9 bases and J 9 bases; nucleotides not matched to a gene: 11. This CDR3 is built from 15 residues. Germline assignment: CDR1 SNHLY and CDR2 FYNNEI. The CDR3 sequence: CASRPTSGGAGEQFF. DNA for the CDR3: TGTGCCAGTCGCCCAACTAGCGGGGGGGCCGGTGAGCAGTTCTTC. Combining the CDR3 with reference TRBV2 and TRBJ2-1 gives the whole variable domain EPEVTQTPSHQVTQMGQEVILRCVPISNHLYFYWYRQILGQKVEFLVSFYNNEISEKSEIFDDQFSVERPDGSNFTLKIRSTKLEDSAMYFCASRPTSGGAGEQFFGPGTRLTVL.

This sequence joins TRBV21-1 and TRBJ1-5. TRBV21-1 is listed as a pseudogene. The CDR3 is 14 amino acids. CDR3 coding DNA: TGTGCCAGCAGCTATTGGTCCCGCGATCAGCCCCAGCATTTT. This sequence encodes CASSYWSRDQPQHF.

This clone was found a few times. The chain links TRBV5-1 to TRBJ2-1; 7 bases agree with TRBD1. With 7 bases clipped from V and 7 bases from J, the junction kept 11 bases outside the gene matches. This CDR3 region has 14 residues. Germline CDR1 reads SGHRS; CDR2 reads YFSETQ. This CDR3 reads CASDVPGQWNEQFF. The CDR3 nucleotides read TGCGCCAGCGATGTCCCGGGACAGTGGAATGAGCAGTTCTTC.

The chain has TRBV5-4 and TRBJ2-7; TRBD2 matches at 9 bases. The CDR3 has 16 amino acids. The V segment lost 3 bases and the J segment 3 bases; nucleotides outside the gene matches: 10. Germline CDR1 and CDR2: SGHNT and YYREEE (reference sequence). CDR3 coding DNA: TGTGCCAGCAGCTCGGGGGGCGGGAGGGAACTCTACGAGCAGTACTTC. As protein: CASSSGGGRELYEQYF.

The chain recombines TRBV4-2 with TRBJ1-5; D is perhaps TRBD1 (5 bases). Germline V lookup: CDR1 LGHNA, CDR2 YNFKEQ. CDR3 length equals 16 residues. Trimming took off 1 base at V and 5 bases at J, with 15 bases between the two ends. CDR3: CASSQVSPSGDQPQHF. CDR3 in DNA: TGTGCCAGCAGCCAAGTATCACCTTCGGGGGATCAGCCCCAGCATTTT.

Of note for this clone: A read error may produce the germline difference seen at one junction end. The chain links TRBV7-3 to TRBJ2-1; D is undetermined. This CDR3 region has 14 residues. The germline V gene has CDR1 SGHTA and CDR2 FQGTGA. CDR3 coding DNA: TGTGCCAGCAGCCCCCCGGGTCCCTACCATGAGCAGTTCTTC. This sequence encodes CASSPPGPYHEQFF.

V gene TRBV6-4 combines with J gene TRBJ1-2, with D perhaps matching TRBD1 (5 bases). Looked up from germline, CDR1 is MRHNA and CDR2 is SNTAGT. The V gene lost 11 bases and the J gene lost 12 bases, with 16 bases spanning the gap. The CDR3 covers 10 residues. CDR3: CARDPGGDTF. CDR3 in DNA: TGTGCCCGCGATCCGGGGGGGGACACCTTC.

The CDR3 nucleotides read TGTGCCATCGGGAGGGTTGAAAAACTGTTTTTT. Its protein product is CAIGRVEKLFF. The chain has TRBV28 and TRBJ1-4; no clear D gene. This CDR3 comprises 11 residues. The V end lost 10 bases, the J end lost 7 bases, and 10 bases lay between the germline ends. CDR1 is MDHEN, CDR2 SYDVKM, per germline.

The V call is TRBV3-1 (or the pseudogene TRBV3-2), the J call TRBJ2-2; a possible D gene is TRBD1 (5 bases). V gave up 1 base and J gave up 0 bases, with 9 bases separating them. CDR3 size: 16 residues. Germline assignment: CDR1 LGHDT and CDR2 YNNKEL (reference sequence). Here the CDR3 reads CASSQGAGTNTGELFF. CDR3 sequence (DNA): TGTGCCAGCAGCCAAGGGGCAGGGACGAACACCGGGGAGCTGTTTTTT.

The chain carries TRBV7-3 and TRBJ2-7, with D possibly matching TRBD2 (5 bases). The CDR3 is 14 amino acids. The germline CDR1 and CDR2 sequences are SGHTA and FQGTGA. V dropped 5 bases and J dropped 2 bases, with 13 bases sitting between them. The CDR3 DNA is TGTGCCAGCAGCCATACTAGTAACCCCTACGAGCAGTACTTC. Its translation: CASSHTSNPYEQYF.

This chain joins TRBV19 and TRBJ2-1; tentatively, D is TRBD1 (6 bases). Deletions cut 5 bases from V and 6 bases from J, with 11 bases between. Per germline, CDR1 LNHDA and CDR2 SQIVND (reference sequence). The CDR3 loop spans 13 amino acids. CDR3 sequence: CASSPQGLNEQFF. DNA for the CDR3: TGTGCCAGTAGTCCACAGGGCCTCAATGAGCAGTTCTTC.